This record covers a single T cell receptor (beta chain). What it recognizes is unknown. The data stem from a study of blood T cells in healthy people across ages. Study-wide points: Per million T cells, TCR beta diversity dropped about linearly as age rose. Calculation of diversity from one million T cells yielded estimates considered to be underestimates.

Germline CDR1 and CDR2: DFQATT and SNEGSKA (reference sequence). The CDR3 length is 17 residues. V was cut by 0 bases and J by 0 bases, with 17 bases left in between. A second roughly 6 to 11 cycle PCR used barcoded and J-beta primers. Per sample, CDR3-containing paired-end reads numbered at least 2.5 million. TCRdb passed the 5' RACE reads through MiXCR, listing each CDR3 protein once. Of about 940,000 distinct CDR3 sequences detected, 45% to 50% appear once; the ten largest clones hold over 10%. Total RNA was extracted at no less than 6 micrograms per sample. The gene calls are TRBV20-1 and TRBJ1-2, with a tentative D call TRBD1 (6 bases). The sequenced sample was blood. This receptor was obtained from a man aged 25 to 40 in good health. The CDR3 sequence is CSARDQLGQSANYGYTF. CDR3 nucleotides: TGCAGTGCTAGAGATCAATTGGGACAATCGGCTAACTATGGCTACACCTTC.